This T cell receptor beta chain was identified in a study of cytomegalovirus exposure and HLA in healthy donors. General observations from the study: The analysis excluded some indistinguishable V segments, including TRBV6-2 and TRBV6-3. In a later analysis, common viral pathogens appeared linked to several of the most significant clusters.

The study ran its PCR with 60 Vbeta and 13 Jbeta primers. Some clones are missing from TCRdb's copy, which holds only in-frame ones; the method was immunoSEQ multiplex PCR. This table holds just under 250,000 clones, 82% found once. CDR1 and CDR2 (germline): KGHSH, LQKENI. Trimming took 3 bases from V and 5 from J, leaving 11 bases between them. The CDR3 consists of 14 residues. A note on this clone: The antigen remains undetermined.

Sequencing was performed on PBMCs. V is TRBV18 and J is TRBJ1-5; tentative D call: TRBD1 (5 bases). This receptor was identified in a woman between 40 and 50 years old in good health and CMV-seropositive. CDR3 sequence reads: CASSPGDRDQPQHF. The CDR3 bases are TGTGCCAGCTCACCTGGAGACAGAGATCAGCCCCAGCATTTT. Supplemented by reference TRBV18 and TRBJ1-5, the full variable domain reads NAGVMQNPRHLVRRRGQEARLRCSPMKGHSHVYWYRQLPEEGLKFMVYLQKENIIDESGMPKERFSAEFPKEGPSILRIQQVVRGDSAAYFCASSPGDRDQPQHFGDGTRLSIL.